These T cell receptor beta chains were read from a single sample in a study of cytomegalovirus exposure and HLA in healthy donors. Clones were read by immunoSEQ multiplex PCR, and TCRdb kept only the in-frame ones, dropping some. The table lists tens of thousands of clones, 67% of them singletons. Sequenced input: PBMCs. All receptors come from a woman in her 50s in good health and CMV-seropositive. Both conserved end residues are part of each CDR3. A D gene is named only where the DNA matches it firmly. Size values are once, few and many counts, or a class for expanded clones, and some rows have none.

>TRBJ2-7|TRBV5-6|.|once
TGTGCCAGCAGCCAGGCAGTAACCTACGAGCAGTACTTC
CASSQAVTYEQYF
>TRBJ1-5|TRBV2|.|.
TGTGCCAGCAGAGCAGGGCGGCCTCAGCCCCAGCATTTT
CASRAGRPQPQHF
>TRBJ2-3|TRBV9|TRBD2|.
TGTGCCAGCAGCGTAACAGCGGGGACCACAGATACGCAGTATTTT
CASSVTAGTTDTQYF
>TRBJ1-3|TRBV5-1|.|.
TGCGCCAGCAGCTTGGTGGCGGGATCTGGAAACACCATATATTTT
CASSLVAGSGNTIYF
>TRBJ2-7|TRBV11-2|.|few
TGTGCCAGCAGCCCGCAGAGGTCGATTTGGGAGCAGTACTTC
CASSPQRSIWEQYF
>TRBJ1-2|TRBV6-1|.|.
TGTGCCAGCAGTGTTGACAGATGGGGCTACACCTTC
CASSVDRWGYTF
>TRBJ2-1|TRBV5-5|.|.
TGTGCCAGCAGCTTGTCGGCGGACAATGAGCAGTTCTTC
CASSLSADNEQFF
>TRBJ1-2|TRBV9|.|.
TGTGCCAGCAGCGTAGACGATGGTAGAGGGGGGGTCTATGGCTACACCTTC
CASSVDDGRGGVYGYTF
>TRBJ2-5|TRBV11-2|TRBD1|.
TGTGCCAGCAGACTCACAGGGGGCAGAGAGACCCAGTACTTC
CASRLTGGRETQYF
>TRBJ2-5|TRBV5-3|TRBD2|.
TGTGCCAGAAGCCCTAGCGGGGGGGGGTGGGAGACCCAGTACTTC
CARSPSGGGWETQYF
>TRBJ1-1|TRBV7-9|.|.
TGTTCCAGCAGCCAGACCGGGACTGAAGCTTTCTTT
CSSSQTGTEAFF
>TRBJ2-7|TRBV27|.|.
TGTGCCAGCAGTTTAACAGGCTCTCCCTACGAGCAGTACTTC
CASSLTGSPYEQYF
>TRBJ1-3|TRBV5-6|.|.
TGTGCCAGCAGCTTGGTTCGGGGGTTCTCTGGAAACACCATATATTTT
CASSLVRGFSGNTIYF
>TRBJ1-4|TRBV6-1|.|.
TGTGCCAGCAGTGACAGATGGGGGCGTGAGGGGCTGGTTGAAAAACTGTTTTTT
CASSDRWGREGLVEKLFF
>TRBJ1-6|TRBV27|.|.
TGTGCCAGCAGTTTTTACGGAGGGAGAAGATCACCCCTCCACTTT
CASSFYGGRRSPLHF
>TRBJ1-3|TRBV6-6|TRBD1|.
TGTGCCAGCAGACCCGGACAGGGCTCTGGAAACACCATATATTTT
CASRPGQGSGNTIYF
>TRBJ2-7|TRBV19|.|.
TGTGCCAGTAGTATAATCCGGCGGGGCTCCTACGAGCAGTACTTC
CASSIIRRGSYEQYF
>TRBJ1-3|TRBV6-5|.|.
TGTGCCAGCAGTTCCGTTAGAGGCACCATATATTTT
CASSSVRGTIYF
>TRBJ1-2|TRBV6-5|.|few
TGTGCCAGCAGTTACTCGGGGAGAGTCTACACCTTC
CASSYSGRVYTF
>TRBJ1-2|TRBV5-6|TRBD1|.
TGTGCCAGCAGCTCCTCAGGGGGAGGCTATGGCTACACCTTC
CASSSSGGGYGYTF